The sequence of this T cell receptor beta chain was determined in a study of early T cells in non-severe SARS-CoV-2 infection. Study-level background: Investigators sequenced bulk RNA drawn from unsorted whole blood, and chains remained unpaired. Findings of the study overall: The VDJdb matching leaned toward anti-spike CD8 responses and overlooked private and CD4 specificities.

In the library, individual cDNA molecules carried attached unique molecular identifiers. TCRdb independently ran MiXCR on the 5' RACE reads; one entry per CDR3 protein. Among about 81,000 distinct CDR3 sequences listed, roughly 6% were seen once. This clonotype was seen many times. What it binds is not known. The CDR3 totals 16 residues. Germline CDR1 reads ENHRY; CDR2 reads SYGVKD. V gave up 8 bases and J gave up 3 bases; unmatched junction bases: 15. The sample consisted of whole blood. The TCR was taken from an adult who was a healthcare worker with PCR-confirmed SARS-CoV-2 infection or an uninfected control (not recorded which). V is TRBV10-3 and J is TRBJ1-1; 7 bases line up with TRBD1. CDR3 DNA: TGTGCCATCCGTGGCGACCGGGACAGACTTCACACTGAAGCTTTCTTT. This encodes CAIRGDRDRLHTEAFF.